This T cell receptor beta chain appears in the sequencing data of a study of T cell responses to AZD1222 COVID-19 vaccine. This CDR3 spans 14 amino acids. V lost 1 base to trimming and J lost 1 base, with 7 bases between them. Germline lookup yields CDR1 LGHDT and CDR2 YNNKEL (reference sequence). The protocol was immunoSEQ multiplex PCR, while the TCRdb copy is restricted to in-frame clones and leaves out a portion. The table lists about 57,000 clones, about 90% of them singletons. Of note for this clone: What it binds is not known. Other DNA sequences in the same sample also yield this CDR3.

Study outcomes and limitations: Elevations in Spike-specific TCR breadth and depth followed administration of two AZD1222 doses.

This specimen consisted of peripheral blood, obtained on day 0 of AZD1222 vaccination. The origin of this receptor is an adult in good health. The chain uses TRBV3-1 (or the pseudogene TRBV3-2) and TRBJ1-1; D remains unclear. CDR3 sequence reads: CASSQGTGNTEAFF. For the CDR3, the DNA is TGTGCCAGCAGCCAAGGGACCGGGAACACTGAAGCTTTCTTT.